This passage covers 26 T cell receptor beta chains from one sample sequenced in a study of shared clonotypes between healthy human individuals. Only in-frame clones appear in the TCRdb table, and some are missing; sequencing was by immunoSEQ multiplex PCR. The sample carries over a million clones, under 80% recorded once. Sequencing input: memory CD4+ T cells sorted from blood. Noted subset: CD45RA-negative fraction. All receptors come from a man aged 18 to 29 in good health.

The J gene is TRBJ1-2, the V gene TRBV29-1; 9 bases match TRBD1. The germline V gene encodes CDR1 SQVTM and CDR2 ANQGSEA. This CDR3 has 17 amino acids. The ends lost 4 bases at V and 2 bases at J; junction bases unmatched: 14. CDR3 protein: CSVGPGQGSPLNYGYTF. As DNA, the CDR3 is TGCAGCGTTGGGCCGGGACAGGGCTCACCCTTAAACTATGGCTACACCTTC. The complete variable domain, with remaining parts taken from reference TRBV29-1 and TRBJ1-2, reads SAVISQKPSRDICQRGTSLTIQCQVDSQVTMMFWYRQQPGQSLTLIATANQGSEATYESGFVIDKFPISRPNLTFSTLTVSNMSPEDSSIYLCSVGPGQGSPLNYGYTFGSGTRLTVV.

The rearrangement links TRBV4-1 to TRBJ2-7, with 8 nucleotides matching TRBD2. The germline V gene encodes CDR1 MGHRA and CDR2 YSYEKL. V was clipped by 1 base and J by 2 bases; unmatched bases: 7. The CDR3 covers 16 residues. This chain's CDR3 is CASSQGSGRGTYEQYF. DNA for the CDR3: TGCGCCAGCAGCCAAGGGTCCGGGAGGGGGACCTACGAGCAGTACTTC.

The chain links TRBV2 to TRBJ2-2, with D possibly being TRBD1 or TRBD2 (5 bases each). V was cut by 4 bases and J by 1 base, with 10 bases left in between. The CDR3 runs to 15 residues. The germline gives CDR1 SNHLY, CDR2 FYNNEI. The CDR3 reads CASSGDQVNTGELFF. The DNA of the CDR3 is TGTGCCAGCAGTGGGGACCAGGTGAACACCGGGGAGCTGTTTTTT.

The chain links TRBV18 to TRBJ1-2; 8 bases align to TRBD1. The CDR3 has 13 amino acids. With V trimmed by 6 bases and J by 10 bases, 10 bases remained unmatched. Germline values: CDR1 KGHSH, CDR2 LQKENI. The CDR3 coding sequence is TGTGCCAGCTCCGAGGGACAGGCGGGGGTCTACACCTTC. Protein sequence: CASSEGQAGVYTF.

This clone occurred once. V gene TRBV19 combines with J gene TRBJ2-1; D might be TRBD2 (5 bases). The V gene's germline CDR1 is LNHDA and CDR2 SQIVND (reference sequence). CDR3 length: 13 amino acids. Trimming left V 10 bases short and J 3 bases short, with 13 bases between. The CDR3 nucleotides are TGTGCCACCCAGAAGCGGAGCTACAATGAGCAGTTCTTC. Protein: CATQKRSYNEQFF.

The genes are TRBV9 and TRBJ2-2; 10 bases fit TRBD2. There are 15 residues in the CDR3. Trimming removed 7 bases from V and 4 bases from J; junction bases left unmatched: 7. CDR1 SGDLS and CDR2 YYNGEE come from the germline V gene. Written as DNA, the CDR3 is TGTGCCAGCGGGGACCTAGCGGGGGCCACCGGGGAGCTGTTTTTT. Its translation is CASGDLAGATGELFF.

The J gene is TRBJ2-1, the V gene TRBV4-2; 7 bases match TRBD1. CDR3 length: 14 residues. The V and J ends lost 1 base and 10 bases, in that order; junction bases with no gene match: 7. In germline, CDR1 is LGHNA, CDR2 YNFKEQ. The CDR3 nucleotides are TGTGCCAGCAGCCAAGGGGACAGCGTGGCGGAGCAGTTCTTC. This gives the protein CASSQGDSVAEQFF.

This clone appeared once. The CDR3 region is CASSPSLQRQETQYF. CDR3 in DNA: TGTGCCAGCAGCCCTTCACTGCAGCGGCAAGAGACCCAGTACTTC. V is TRBV7-9 and J is TRBJ2-5; TRBD2 might be the D (5 bases). Germline assignment: CDR1 SEHNR and CDR2 FQNEAQ (reference sequence). The CDR3 is 15 residues long. V lost 5 bases and J lost 2, with 15 bases in between.

The V and J genes are TRBV18 and TRBJ2-1; 10 bases agree with TRBD1. Germline V gene data show CDR1 as KGHSH and CDR2 as LQKENI. With 3 bases clipped from V and 6 bases from J, the junction kept 5 bases outside the gene matches. This CDR3 is built from 15 residues. CDR3 sequence (DNA): TGTGCCAGCTCACCCGGGACAGGGGAGACCAATGAGCAGTTCTTC. Translating it yields CASSPGTGETNEQFF.

The chain has TRBV6-6 and TRBJ2-3; D remains unclear. V was trimmed by 5 bases and J by 4 bases, leaving 10 bases between them. The CDR3 runs 13 residues. The germline CDR1 and CDR2 sequences are MNHNY and SVGAGI (reference sequence). CDR3 DNA: TGTGCCAGCAGTCCCCACTTGGCAGATACGCAGTATTTT. It encodes CASSPHLADTQYF.

The V call is TRBV5-1, the J call TRBJ2-2; no definite D call. V gave up 0 bases and J gave up 5 bases, with 5 bases separating them. This CDR3 has 13 residues. Germline V lookup: CDR1 SGHRS, CDR2 YFSETQ. The CDR3 region has the DNA TGCGCCAGCAGCTTGGGCAGTACCGGGGAGCTGTTTTTT. Translated, it gives CASSLGSTGELFF.

This rearrangement joins TRBV11-2 to TRBJ2-3, with unresolved D. V was pared by 1 base and J by 3 bases, with 17 bases between. CDR3 length: 17 amino acids. The germline V gene encodes CDR1 SGHAT and CDR2 FQNNGV. The CDR3 is CASSLGVGWLPTDTQYF. CDR3 DNA: TGTGCCAGCAGCTTAGGGGTCGGGTGGCTACCTACAGATACGCAGTATTTT.

This clone came up a few times. This sample also contains other DNA sequences that code for the same CDR3. The rearrangement uses TRBV6-5 and TRBJ1-6, with 8 bases fitting TRBD1. The ends lost 6 bases at V and 9 bases at J; junction bases unmatched: 4. The CDR3 contains 13 residues. CDR1 is MNHEY, CDR2 SVGAGI, per germline. This CDR3 is CASSRTGGSPLHF. The CDR3 DNA follows: TGTGCCAGCAGCCGAACAGGGGGTTCACCCCTCCACTTT.

J is TRBJ1-3 and V is TRBV19, with 7 positions matching TRBD1. Germline lookup yields CDR1 LNHDA and CDR2 SQIVND (reference sequence). CDR3 length: 17 residues. V was pared by 3 bases and J by 0 bases, with 8 bases of the junction left unmatched. CDR3 protein: CASSIAGGSISGNTIYF. CDR3 coding DNA: TGTGCCAGTAGTATCGCAGGGGGGTCGATCTCTGGAAACACCATATATTTT.

V is TRBV5-4 and J is TRBJ2-7; TRBD2 might be the D (6 bases). This CDR3 region has 15 residues. V gave up 4 bases and J gave up 3 bases, with 17 bases separating them. CDR1 is SGHNT, CDR2 YYREEE, per germline (reference sequence). CDR3 in amino acids: CASSPFGGTIYEQYF. CDR3 nucleotides: TGTGCCAGCAGCCCCTTTGGCGGGACGATCTACGAGCAGTACTTC.

The V and J genes are TRBV5-1 and TRBJ1-1; D is unclear. The CDR3 is made up of 14 amino acids. Trimming shortened V by 0 bases and J by 4 bases, and 10 bases separated the two germline ends. The germline gives CDR1 SGHRS, CDR2 YFSETQ. CDR3 DNA sequence: TGCGCCAGCAGCTTGGCAGTTGTTTCCACTGAAGCTTTCTTT. As protein: CASSLAVVSTEAFF.

This clone was picked up one time. J is TRBJ2-4 and V is TRBV10-3; D is unresolved. CDR1 is ENHRY and CDR2 is SYGVKD in the germline V gene. The CDR3 runs 15 residues. V was pared by 0 bases and J by 0 bases, with 6 bases between. The CDR3 DNA reads as TGTGCCATCAGTGAGTCGTCACTAGCCAAAAACATTCAGTACTTC. This encodes CAISESSLAKNIQYF.

The CDR3 loop is CSVEESAGGSEAFF. The CDR3 DNA sequence: TGCAGCGTTGAAGAATCGGCAGGGGGGTCTGAAGCTTTCTTT. The chain couples TRBV29-1 to TRBJ1-1, with 7 bases identical to TRBD1. Trimming cost V 0 bases and J 6 bases; bases outside gene matches: 7. The V gene's germline CDR1 is SQVTM and CDR2 ANQGSEA. CDR3 length: 14 residues.

The gene calls are TRBV28 and TRBJ2-7; D is ambiguous. The CDR3 is 15 residues long. Trimming left V 3 bases short and J 7 bases short, with 19 bases between. Germline assignment: CDR1 MDHEN and CDR2 SYDVKM. The CDR3 region has the DNA TGTGCCAGCAGTTTGATTGGCCGCGACCTAGGGGAGCAGTACTTC. Its translation: CASSLIGRDLGEQYF.

The chain uses TRBV28 and TRBJ1-3; TRBD1 might be the D (5 bases). The CDR3 is made up of 16 amino acids. Trimming pared 6 bases from V and 0 bases from J, leaving 15 bases between. Germline CDR1 is MDHEN and CDR2 is SYDVKM. CDR3 protein: CASRQNRGHSGNTIYF. The CDR3 nucleotides are TGTGCCAGCAGGCAAAACCGCGGACACTCTGGAAACACCATATATTTT.

This clone was seen once. The chain is built from TRBV6-5 and TRBJ2-5; the D gene is possibly TRBD1 (6 bases). The length of the CDR3 is 13 residues. Trimming left V 5 bases short and J 3 bases short, with 10 bases between. CDR1 and CDR2 (germline): MNHEY, SVGAGI. CDR3 amino acids: CASSPGVKETQYF. As DNA, the CDR3 is TGTGCCAGCAGTCCAGGGGTAAAAGAGACCCAGTACTTC.

Only a few counts were recorded for this clone. The rearrangement uses TRBV4-3 and TRBJ1-2; D gene unclear. Trimming took off 0 bases at V and 4 bases at J, with 15 bases between the two ends. The CDR3 has 16 residues. CDR1 is LGHNA and CDR2 is YSLEER in the germline V gene. CDR3 sequence reads: CASSQDPTARTYGYTF. CDR3 DNA sequence: TGCGCCAGCAGCCAAGATCCGACGGCGAGGACCTATGGCTACACCTTC.

The chain combines TRBV30 with TRBJ2-2; no firm D call. There are 14 residues in the CDR3. Germline assignment: CDR1 GTSNPN and CDR2 SVGIG (reference sequence). V was shortened by 2 bases and J by 6 bases, with 13 bases between the two germline ends. The chain's CDR3 is CAWSKGPAPGELFF. CDR3 DNA sequence: TGTGCCTGGAGTAAAGGCCCAGCGCCCGGGGAGCTGTTTTTT.

A remark on this clone: At one boundary the junction diverges from the germline segment, which might be a read error. This chain joins TRBV10-3 and TRBJ2-3; D is ambiguous. The CDR3 is 13 residues long. The germline gives CDR1 ENHRY, CDR2 SYGVKD. CDR3 DNA sequence: TGTGCCATCCGTGATGGAATTCAGGATACGCAGTATTTT. The encoded protein is CAIRDGIQDTQYF.

V and J are TRBV10-1 and TRBJ2-3; possibly TRBD2 for D (6 bases). CDR1 and CDR2 (germline): WNHNN, SYGVQD (reference sequence). The CDR3 length is 13 residues. The ends were cut back, 4 bases at V and 5 bases at J, with 10 bases in the middle. The CDR3 bases are TGCGCCAGCAGTGTTCTAGCGAAAGATACGCAGTATTTT. Amino acids: CASSVLAKDTQYF.

The chain is built from TRBV9 and TRBJ1-6, with 10 bases fitting TRBD1. The V and J ends lost 4 bases and 7 bases, in that order; junction bases with no gene match: 2. This CDR3 contains 14 residues. CDR1 and CDR2 from the germline V gene are SGDLS and YYNGEE. This CDR3 is CASSRGQGNSPLHF. For the CDR3, the DNA is TGTGCCAGCAGCAGGGGACAGGGGAATTCACCCCTCCACTTT.